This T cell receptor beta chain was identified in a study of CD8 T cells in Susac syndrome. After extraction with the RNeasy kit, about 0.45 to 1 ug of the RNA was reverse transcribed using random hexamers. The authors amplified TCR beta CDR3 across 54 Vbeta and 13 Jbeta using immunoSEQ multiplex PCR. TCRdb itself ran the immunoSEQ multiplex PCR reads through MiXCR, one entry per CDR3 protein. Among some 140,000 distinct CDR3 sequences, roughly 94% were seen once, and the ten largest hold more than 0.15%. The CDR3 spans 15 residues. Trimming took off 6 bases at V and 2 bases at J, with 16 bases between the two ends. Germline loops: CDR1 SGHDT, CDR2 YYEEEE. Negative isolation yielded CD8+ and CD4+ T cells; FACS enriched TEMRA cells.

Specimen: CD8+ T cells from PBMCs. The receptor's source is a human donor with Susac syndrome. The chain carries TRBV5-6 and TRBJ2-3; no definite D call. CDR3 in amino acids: CASIGFNLATDTQYF. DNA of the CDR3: TGTGCCAGCATTGGATTTAATCTCGCCACAGATACGCAGTATTTT.